Below, 7 T cell receptor beta chains from the same sample are listed, as sequenced in a study of identical twins (dated by TCRdb to 2016 to 2018). The library was built by means of 5' RACE. The reads were generated on an Illumina HiSeq 2000. The public reads were quality trimmed at Q25 with fastp and then assembled into clones with MiXCR by TCRdb, keeping productive beta chains. All rows with the same CDR3 protein become a single entry with the most common DNA and genes. This sample comprises roughly 1,500,000 distinct CDR3 sequences, about 31% of them detected only once. The ten largest clonotypes hold over 0.25% of the sample. What was sequenced was cord blood. All receptors come from a newborn girl in good health.

The chain links TRBV7-9 to TRBJ1-1; D remains unclear. The V end was cut by 5 bases, the J end by 0 bases, with 19 bases between. This CDR3 region has 17 residues. The germline gives CDR1 SEHNR, CDR2 FQNEAQ (reference sequence). CDR3 sequence: CASSPRPLQRVNTEAFF. In DNA form, the CDR3 reads TGTGCCAGCAGCCCACGTCCCCTACAGAGGGTGAACACTGAAGCTTTCTTT. Looking up the rest from reference TRBV7-9 and TRBJ1-1 gives the full variable domain: DTGVSQNPRHKITKRGQNVTFRCDPISEHNRLYWYRQTLGQGPEFLTYFQNEAQLEKSRLLSDRFSAERPKGSFSTLEIQRTEQGDSAMYLCASSPRPLQRVNTEAFFGQGTRLTVV.

The J gene is TRBJ2-3, the V gene TRBV28; possibly TRBD1 for D (6 bases). The CDR3 length is 19 residues. Germline CDR1 reads MDHEN; CDR2 reads SYDVKM. V lost 5 bases and J 6 bases, leaving 30 bases between the germline ends. DNA for the CDR3: TGTGCCAGCAGTGGATCACAGGGCTGGCCGGGAACAGAGTCGGATACGCAGTATTTT. Translating it yields CASSGSQGWPGTESDTQYF.

This clonotype has more than one count but fewer than ten. This chain joins TRBV4-2 and TRBJ2-3; 10 bases match TRBD2. The germline V gene has CDR1 LGHNA and CDR2 YNFKEQ. V lost 5 bases to trimming and J lost 5 bases; unmatched junction nucleotides: 10. The CDR3 sequence is 16 residues long. CDR3 sequence (DNA): TGTGCCAGCAGCATTAGCAGCGGGGGGGCGAAAGATACGCAGTATTTT. Protein: CASSISSGGAKDTQYF.

This clonotype was found a few times. This chain uses TRBV12-3 or TRBV12-4 with TRBJ2-7; D unclear. CDR3 length equals 16 residues. Trimming removed 3 bases at V and 0 bases at J, with 15 bases between. The CDR3 coding sequence is TGTGCCAGCAGTTTTGATCGGGCTGCCGTCTCCTACGAGCAGTACTTC. This sequence encodes CASSFDRAAVSYEQYF.

This clonotype was recorded a few times. The CDR3 DNA is TGCGCCAGCAGTTCTACAGGGAGGGCTGAAGCTTTCTTT. Translating gives CASSSTGRAEAFF. The gene calls are TRBV5-1 and TRBJ1-1; D may be TRBD1 (6 bases). Trimming cost V 5 bases and J 6 bases, with 14 bases left between them. This CDR3 is built from 13 residues. The V gene's germline CDR1 is SGHRS and CDR2 YFSETQ.

This clonotype was detected a few times. The rearrangement links TRBV6-5 to TRBJ1-5; 9 bases match TRBD1. The V and J ends lost 6 bases and 1 base, in that order; junction bases with no gene match: 4. This CDR3 comprises 15 residues. Germline V CDR1 and CDR2: MNHEY, SVGAGI. Written as DNA, the CDR3 is TGTGCCAGCAGGACGGACAGGGGAAGCAATCAGCCCCAGCATTTT. It yields the protein CASRTDRGSNQPQHF.

With regard to this clonotype: Germline is not matched at one junction end, which may reflect a read error. CDR3 loop: CASSLGQNNEQYF. The CDR3 bases are TGTGCCAGCAGTTTGGGGCAGAACAATGAGCAGTACTTC. V gene TRBV5-1 combines with J gene TRBJ2-5; D is possibly TRBD1 (5 bases). Per the germline V gene, CDR1 is SGHRS and CDR2 is YFSETQ. The CDR3 runs to 13 residues.